This T cell receptor (beta chain) was sequenced during a study of shared clonotypes between healthy human individuals. The study, taken as a whole, reports: Only blood was sampled, and tissue TCR repertoires likely differ from blood ones. Non-shared clonotypes were found to have lower generation probabilities than the clonotypes that were shared by all four of the sorted-subset donors. Naive subsets tended to show greater estimated richness than memory subsets.

The CDR3 is made up of 15 amino acids. Per the germline V gene, CDR1 is SEHNR and CDR2 is FQNEAQ (reference sequence). V lost 1 base and J 8 bases, leaving 17 bases between the germline ends. The naive CD8 population came from CD45RO-negative cells selected for CCR7, without terminally differentiated effector memory CD45RA+ cells. A note on this clone: Its antigen is as yet unknown.

Generated by immunoSEQ multiplex PCR, the TCRdb table keeps only in-frame clones and is missing some. The table includes more than 550,000 clones, 90% to 95% detected once. The sample comprised naive CD8+ T cells sorted from blood. The chain is built from TRBV7-9 and TRBJ1-1; D ambiguous. The receptor comes from a young man in good health. The CDR3 DNA reads as TGTGCCAGCAGCTTAGATTCGGCCTCGGGAGGAGAAGCTTTCTTT. This sequence encodes CASSLDSASGGEAFF.